The T cell receptor beta chain described here comes from a study of cytomegalovirus exposure and HLA in healthy donors. General study findings and limits: Cytomegalovirus association was listed for about 150 TCR beta chains.

Germline assignment: CDR1 MNHEY and CDR2 SMNVEV (reference sequence). The V and J ends lost 6 bases and 3 bases, in that order; junction bases with no gene match: 4. The CDR3 runs to 14 residues. Despite likely unrecorded immune exposures, the donors were nominally healthy at the time of sampling. On this clone itself: Its antigen is not known.

The primer mix had 60 Vbeta and 13 Jbeta primers. This table comes from immunoSEQ multiplex PCR, and its TCRdb copy is limited to in-frame clones, with some not included. The repertoire table contains more than 50,000 clones. The chain carries TRBV27 and TRBJ1-5; TRBD1 agrees at 8 bases. The sequencing sample was made of PBMCs. The sequence was collected from a man aged 45-60 years in good health and CMV-seropositive. CDR3 sequence: CASRRTGYNQPQHF. In nucleotides, the CDR3 is TGTGCCAGCAGACGGACAGGGTACAATCAGCCCCAGCATTTT.